What follows are 21 T cell receptor beta chains derived from one specimen sequenced in a study of PD-1 blockade in classical Hodgkin lymphoma. Clones were sequenced by immunoSEQ multiplex PCR, and TCRdb holds only the in-frame ones, with some missing. The table records 30,000 to 40,000 clones, roughly 90% of them present only once. Time point in this sample: cycle 4 day 1 (C4D1), after 5 to 7 weeks of nivolumab. Each and every patient relapsed after autologous stem cell transplantation, and patients got differing brentuximab vedotin exposure. Researchers report purifying CD4+ T cells from thawed PBMCs by magnetic negative selection. Material: CD4+ T cells from blood, obtained before the fourth cycle of nivolumab. All receptors come from a human donor with classical Hodgkin lymphoma.

The chain has TRBV30 and TRBJ2-2; D not resolved. Germline V gene lookup returns CDR1 GTSNPN and CDR2 SVGIG (reference sequence). Trimming removed 4 bases from V and 4 bases from J, with 7 bases in between. CDR3 length: 12 amino acids. In DNA form, the CDR3 reads TGTGCCTGGAACGTCGGCACCGGGGAGCTGTTTTTT. This codes for CAWNVGTGELFF.

This clone was found a few times. The chain has TRBV19 and TRBJ2-7, with TRBD2 identical over 8 bases. Germline V gene lookup returns CDR1 LNHDA and CDR2 SQIVND (reference sequence). Trimming took 2 bases from V and 3 from J; bases not matched to a gene: 3. The CDR3 totals 14 residues. CDR3: CASSIPGLDYEQYF. CDR3 DNA: TGTGCCAGTAGTATACCGGGACTAGACTACGAGCAGTACTTC.

This sequence joins TRBV7-9 and TRBJ2-7; D gene uncertain. Per germline, CDR1 SEHNR and CDR2 FQNEAQ (reference sequence). Trimming removed 0 bases from V and 2 bases from J, with 8 bases in between. The CDR3 runs 14 residues. CDR3 residues: CASSLAPIAYEQYF. CDR3 bases: TGTGCCAGCAGCTTAGCCCCGATCGCCTACGAGCAGTACTTC.

The DNA of the CDR3 is TGCGCCAGCAGCCTGTGGCCGACTAGTTTGACCTACACCGGGGAGCTGTTTTTT. This sequence encodes CASSLWPTSLTYTGELFF. The V call is TRBV5-1, the J call TRBJ2-2, with D possibly being TRBD2 (6 bases). CDR1 is SGHRS, CDR2 YFSETQ, per germline. This CDR3 spans 18 amino acids. Trimming took 4 bases from V and 3 from J, leaving 22 bases between them.

The CDR3: CASSYPGGAGNTIYF. The CDR3 DNA sequence: TGTGCCAGCAGCTACCCCGGGGGAGCGGGAAACACCATATATTTT. The rearrangement joins TRBV5-6 to TRBJ1-3; TRBD1 might be the D (5 bases). CDR1 and CDR2 from the germline V gene are SGHDT and YYEEEE. CDR3 size: 15 residues. V was clipped by 3 bases and J by 4 bases, with 14 bases between them.

The chain combines TRBV13 with TRBJ2-2; possibly TRBD1 for D (6 bases). V was shortened by 5 bases and J by 2 bases, with 15 bases between the two germline ends. Germline CDR1 is PRHDT and CDR2 is FYEKMQ (reference sequence). The CDR3 sequence is 16 residues long. CDR3 residues: CASSLNLQGNTGELFF. The CDR3, as DNA: TGTGCCAGCAGCCTCAATTTACAGGGAAACACCGGGGAGCTGTTTTTT.

V usage is TRBV28 and J usage is TRBJ2-7; 8 nucleotides line up with TRBD1. V shed 1 base, J shed 2 bases, and the junction held 4 bases outside the gene matches. Per the germline V gene, CDR1 is MDHEN and CDR2 is SYDVKM. This CDR3 comprises 15 residues. In DNA, the CDR3 is TGTGCCAGCAGTTTATCCAGGGGGCATGCCTACGAGCAGTACTTC. As protein: CASSLSRGHAYEQYF.

Turning to this clone: Sequence at one end of the junction differs from germline and may be a read error. This chain joins TRBV28 and TRBJ2-2, with 7 bases fitting TRBD2. Germline CDR1 and CDR2: MDHEN and SYDVKM. The CDR3 loop spans 15 amino acids. CDR3 bases: TGTGCCAGCAGTTTTAATCCTCGGGGTCGCGGGGGGCTGTTTTTT. Its protein is CASSFNPRGRGGLFF.

The J gene is TRBJ2-5, the V gene TRBV27; D call uncertain. Deletions cut 5 bases from V and 3 bases from J, with 13 bases between. Germline lookup yields CDR1 MNHEY and CDR2 SMNVEV (reference sequence). This CDR3 is 14 amino acids long. The DNA of the CDR3 is TGTGCCAGCAGTCCGACCCTAGAAAAAGAGACCCAGTACTTC. Protein: CASSPTLEKETQYF.

The chain couples TRBV28 to TRBJ2-7, with D unclear. The V end was cut by 6 bases, the J end by 3 bases, with 9 bases between. CDR1 and CDR2 from the germline V gene are MDHEN and SYDVKM. This CDR3 spans 12 amino acids. The CDR3 is CASSWNSYEQYF. For the CDR3, the DNA is TGTGCCAGCAGCTGGAACAGCTACGAGCAGTACTTC.

This clone was picked up one time. The genes are TRBV7-6 and TRBJ1-4; D remains ambiguous. With 5 bases removed from V and 0 bases from J, the gap between germline ends came to 10 bases. Germline V gene data show CDR1 as SGHVS and CDR2 as FNYEAQ. The CDR3 covers 15 residues. The CDR3 coding sequence is TGTGCCAGCAGCCCCAACACTGCAACTAATGAAAAACTGTTTTTT. It specifies CASSPNTATNEKLFF.

The chain recombines TRBV6-1 with TRBJ2-7, with D possibly being TRBD1 or TRBD2 (5 bases each). CDR1 and CDR2 (germline): MNHNS, SASEGT. The length of the CDR3 is 17 residues. Deletions cut 3 bases from V and 3 bases from J, with 21 bases between. As DNA, the CDR3 is TGTGCCAGCAGTGATCTACGGGCGGCCGGGGCACACTACGAGCAGTACTTC. Its translation is CASSDLRAAGAHYEQYF.

The chain links TRBV30 to TRBJ1-3; D gene ambiguous. Trimming shortened V by 0 bases and J by 7 bases, and 4 bases separated the two germline ends. The CDR3 totals 11 residues. Germline CDR1 GTSNPN, CDR2 SVGIG (reference sequence). The CDR3 sequence is CAWSVGNTIYF. The DNA for the CDR3 is TGTGCCTGGAGTGTAGGGAACACCATATATTTT.

In DNA form, the CDR3 reads TGTGCCAGCTCCCGGGGGTCCGTGGGAAACACCATATATTTT. It yields the protein CASSRGSVGNTIYF. The V call is TRBV27, the J call TRBJ1-3; maybe TRBD1 (5 bases). The CDR3 length is 14 residues. Trimming stripped 8 bases from V and 4 bases from J, with 15 bases between. Looked up from germline, CDR1 is MNHEY and CDR2 is SMNVEV (reference sequence).

J is TRBJ2-3 and V is TRBV6-1; 10 bases match TRBD2. Germline trimming cut 5 bases from V and 11 bases from J; bases unmatched to any gene: 13. The CDR3 has 15 amino acids. The germline gives CDR1 MNHNS, CDR2 SASEGT. The DNA of the CDR3 is TGTGCCAGCAGTCTAGCGGGAGATGGCCTAGGGGAGCAGTATTTT. Its protein is CASSLAGDGLGEQYF.

The V call is TRBV11-2, the J call TRBJ2-1; 7 nucleotides agree with TRBD1. This CDR3 region has 16 residues. V was clipped by 4 bases and J by 0 bases; unmatched bases: 6. CDR1 is SGHAT, CDR2 FQNNGV, per germline. The CDR3 region is CASSSYRGSSYNEQFF. As DNA, the CDR3 is TGTGCCAGCAGCTCGTACAGGGGCAGCTCCTACAATGAGCAGTTCTTC.

The chain joins TRBV5-1 to TRBJ2-3; no firm D call. V gave up 4 bases and J gave up 2 bases, with 5 bases separating them. The CDR3 has 12 amino acids. Germline V gene sequence: CDR1 SGHRS, CDR2 YFSETQ. The CDR3 DNA follows: TGCGCCAGCAGCCGGAACACAGATACGCAGTATTTT. Translated: CASSRNTDTQYF.

This chain uses TRBV30 with TRBJ1-2; D may be TRBD1 (5 bases). Deletions cut 8 bases from V and 9 bases from J, with 19 bases between. The CDR3 covers 12 residues. Germline V CDR1 and CDR2: GTSNPN, SVGIG (reference sequence). The CDR3 DNA sequence: TGTGCCGGGGACGGGACGAAGGGGAGCTACACCTTC. It codes for CAGDGTKGSYTF.

The V and J genes are TRBV14 and TRBJ2-1; 9 bases fit TRBD2. This CDR3 has 15 residues. CDR1 is SGHDN and CDR2 is FVKESK in the germline V gene. V was clipped by 1 base and J by 7 bases; unmatched bases: 5. The CDR3 reads CASSQAGTSWNEQFF. In DNA, the CDR3 is TGTGCCAGCAGCCAAGCTGGGACTAGCTGGAATGAGCAGTTCTTC.

V and J are TRBV19 and TRBJ1-3; unclear D gene. The CDR3 runs to 12 residues. Per the germline V gene, CDR1 is LNHDA and CDR2 is SQIVND (reference sequence). Trimming took off 5 bases at V and 2 bases at J, with 4 bases between the two ends. The CDR3 sequence: CASSATGNTIYF. In DNA, the CDR3 is TGTGCCAGTAGTGCCACTGGAAACACCATATATTTT.

The chain is built from TRBV9 and TRBJ2-2, with 10 positions matching TRBD1. Germline values: CDR1 SGDLS, CDR2 YYNGEE. This CDR3 comprises 14 residues. V was clipped by 5 bases and J by 6 bases; unmatched bases: 4. In DNA, the CDR3 is TGTGCCAGCAGTGGACAGGGGGTGGCCGGGGAGCTGTTTTTT. This encodes CASSGQGVAGELFF.